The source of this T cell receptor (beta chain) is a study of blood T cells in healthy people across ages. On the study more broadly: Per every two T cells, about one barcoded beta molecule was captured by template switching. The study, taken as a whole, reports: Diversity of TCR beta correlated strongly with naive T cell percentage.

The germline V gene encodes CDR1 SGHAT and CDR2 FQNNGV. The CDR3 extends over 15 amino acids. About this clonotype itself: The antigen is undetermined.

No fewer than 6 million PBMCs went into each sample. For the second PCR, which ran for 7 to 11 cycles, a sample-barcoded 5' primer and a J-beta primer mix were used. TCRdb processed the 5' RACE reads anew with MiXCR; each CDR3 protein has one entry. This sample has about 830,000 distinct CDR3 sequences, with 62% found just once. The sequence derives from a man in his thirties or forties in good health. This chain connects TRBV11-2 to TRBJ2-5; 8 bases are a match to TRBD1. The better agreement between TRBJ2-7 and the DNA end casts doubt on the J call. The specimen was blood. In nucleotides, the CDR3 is TGTGCCAGCAGCTACTCTGGGACAGGTGATAGCGAGCAGTACTTC. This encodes CASSYSGTGDSEQYF.